These 26 T cell receptor beta chains came from one sample sequenced in a study of blood T cell repertoires in COVID-19. Profiled with immunoSEQ multiplex PCR; TCRdb holds only in-frame clones, not every one. Of tens of thousands of clones detected, around 81% appear once; the ten largest clones hold approximately 15%. The sequenced sample consisted of peripheral blood. These receptors originate from a human donor in a cohort sampled during active COVID-19.

The sample holds a few counts of this clone. The chain recombines TRBV7-8 with TRBJ1-4; possibly TRBD1 for D (5 bases). The V gene lost 5 bases and the J gene lost 8 bases, with 12 bases spanning the gap. Germline V gene lookup returns CDR1 SGHVS and CDR2 FQNEAQ. The CDR3 extends over 13 amino acids. The CDR3 DNA follows: TGTGCCAGCAGCCCGGACAAGCGAGAAAAACTGTTTTTT. It specifies CASSPDKREKLFF.

The chain links TRBV11-3 to TRBJ2-3; TRBD2 aligns across 7 bases. The CDR3 totals 17 residues. V lost 1 base to trimming and J lost 2 bases; unmatched junction nucleotides: 9. Germline CDR1 SGHNT, CDR2 YENEEA. CDR3 loop: CASSLGWREIDTDTQYF. The CDR3 DNA is TGTGCCAGCAGCTTAGGGTGGCGGGAGATTGACACAGATACGCAGTATTTT.

The chain carries TRBV19 and TRBJ1-5; D is unresolved. Germline lookup yields CDR1 LNHDA and CDR2 SQIVND (reference sequence). Between the trimmed V and J ends, which lost 7 bases and 0 bases, there was a span of 13 bases. The CDR3 runs to 15 residues. This CDR3 is CASITEQDSNQPQHF. For the CDR3, the DNA is TGTGCCAGTATTACTGAGCAGGATAGCAATCAGCCCCAGCATTTT.

Turning to this clone: This sample also contains other DNA sequences that code for the same CDR3. The V call is TRBV6-5, the J call TRBJ1-6; D is unresolved. From germline, CDR1 is MNHEY and CDR2 SVGAGI. The CDR3 covers 13 residues. The V end lost 7 bases, the J end lost 10 bases, and 14 bases lay between the germline ends. As DNA, the CDR3 is TGTGCCAGCAATTCGGTGGTAAACTCACCCCTCCACTTT. It codes for CASNSVVNSPLHF.

This clone was detected only a few times. CDR3 in amino acids: CASRGTGGAPGANVLTF. The CDR3 nucleotides read TGTGCCAGCAGGGGGACAGGGGGCGCCCCTGGGGCCAACGTCCTGACTTTC. The rearrangement joins TRBV5-4 to TRBJ2-6; 12 nucleotides line up with TRBD1. V lost 5 bases to trimming and J lost 2 bases; unmatched junction nucleotides: 5. CDR1 SGHNT and CDR2 YYREEE come from the germline V gene (reference sequence). This CDR3 contains 17 residues.

This chain links TRBV27 with TRBJ1-2, with D maybe TRBD1 (6 bases). Trimming pared 0 bases from V and 4 bases from J, leaving 18 bases between. Germline V gene sequence: CDR1 MNHEY, CDR2 SMNVEV (reference sequence). The CDR3 has 17 amino acids. The CDR3 spells CASSLSAGLGAGYGYTF. The CDR3 DNA sequence: TGTGCCAGCAGTTTATCGGCAGGGCTGGGGGCCGGCTATGGCTACACCTTC.

This clone was recorded once. The chain links TRBV9 to TRBJ2-3; tentatively, D is TRBD1 (6 bases). Trimming left V 0 bases short and J 2 bases short, with 13 bases between. Germline lookup yields CDR1 SGDLS and CDR2 YYNGEE. The CDR3 covers 16 residues. DNA of the CDR3: TGTGCCAGCAGCGTAGAGGGGGTAGGGGTCACAGATACGCAGTATTTT. It yields the protein CASSVEGVGVTDTQYF.

A few counts support this clone. The same CDR3 can be traced to other DNA sequences in this sample. The genes are TRBV9 and TRBJ1-2; 10 nucleotides match TRBD1. The ends lost 4 bases at V and 5 bases at J; junction bases unmatched: 5. The CDR3 has 14 amino acids. Germline V CDR1 and CDR2: SGDLS, YYNGEE. The CDR3 is CASSLPGQGYGYTF. The CDR3, as DNA: TGTGCCAGCAGCCTGCCGGGACAGGGGTATGGCTACACCTTC.

This clone has more than one count but fewer than ten. The CDR3 bases are TGTGCCAGTACCCCAGATCGGACAGTCATGAACACTGAAGCTTTCTTT. Encoded protein: CASTPDRTVMNTEAFF. The V gene is TRBV19, the J gene TRBJ1-1; D possibly corresponds to TRBD1 (6 bases). Germline CDR1 reads LNHDA; CDR2 reads SQIVND (reference sequence). Trimming took 7 bases from V and 0 from J, leaving 18 bases between them. This CDR3 comprises 16 residues.

This clone occurred once. The rearrangement joins TRBV9 to TRBJ2-7; the D gene is possibly TRBD2 (7 bases). The germline V gene encodes CDR1 SGDLS and CDR2 YYNGEE. V was trimmed by 7 bases and J by 2 bases, leaving 16 bases between them. The CDR3 spans 14 residues. The CDR3 loop reads CASSTGGPTYEQYF. The CDR3 DNA follows: TGTGCCAGCTCTACCGGGGGGCCGACCTACGAGCAGTACTTC.

The chain joins TRBV5-4 to TRBJ2-6; 7 bases are shared with TRBD1. Germline-derived CDR1 and CDR2 are SGHNT and YYREEE (reference sequence). This CDR3 has 16 amino acids. V lost 5 bases and J lost 4; bases outside the gene matches: 9. CDR3 nucleotide sequence: TGTGCCAGCAGTACGCCTAGGGGGCGAGGGGCCAACGTCCTGACTTTC. As protein: CASSTPRGRGANVLTF. Full variable domain (rest looked up from reference TRBV5-4 and TRBJ2-6): ETGVTQSPTHLIKTRGQQVTLRCSSQSGHNTVSWYQQALGQGPQFIFQYYREEENGRGNFPPRFSGLQFPNYSSELNVNALELDDSALYLCASSTPRGRGANVLTFGAGSRLTVL.

CDR3 sequence reads: CASSQETGTYEQYV. In nucleotides, the CDR3 is TGCGCCAGCAGCCAAGAAACCGGGACCTACGAGCAGTACGTC. The chain employs TRBV4-1 and TRBJ2-7, with D tentatively TRBD2 (5 bases). Trimming shortened V by 0 bases and J by 2 bases, and 8 bases separated the two germline ends. The germline V gene has CDR1 MGHRA and CDR2 YSYEKL. The CDR3 is 14 amino acids.

J is TRBJ2-4 and V is TRBV7-2; D remains ambiguous. Germline-derived CDR1 and CDR2 are SGHTA and FQGNSA. Trimming shortened V by 5 bases and J by 5 bases, and 13 bases separated the two germline ends. CDR3 length equals 14 residues. The DNA for the CDR3 is TGTGCCAGCAGCCGCTCTCCGGCGGAAAACATTCAGTACTTC. It yields the protein CASSRSPAENIQYF.

The chain links TRBV18 to TRBJ2-3; no firm D call. CDR1 KGHSH and CDR2 LQKENI come from the germline V gene. This CDR3 comprises 12 residues. V dropped 8 bases and J dropped 0 bases, with 6 bases sitting between them. The CDR3 region is CASPNSTDTQYF. The CDR3 region has the DNA TGTGCCAGCCCTAATAGCACAGATACGCAGTATTTT.

The chain combines TRBV5-4 with TRBJ2-1; 7 bases are shared with TRBD1. V trimming: 4 bases; J trimming: 6 bases; junction bases outside the gene matches: 7. Per germline, CDR1 SGHNT and CDR2 YYREEE (reference sequence). This CDR3 contains 14 residues. The CDR3 protein is CASSPPGTVNEQFF. The CDR3 region has the DNA TGTGCCAGCAGCCCCCCCGGGACAGTCAATGAGCAGTTCTTC.

This clone was seen just once. This sequence joins TRBV24-1 and TRBJ2-7; possible D gene TRBD2, 6 bases. Germline CDR1 and CDR2: KGHDR and SFDVKD. The V and J ends lost 4 bases and 6 bases respectively, with 15 bases between them. The CDR3 length is 14 residues. The CDR3 here is CATSESGRRGEQYF. Here the CDR3 DNA reads TGTGCCACCAGTGAGTCGGGCAGGCGGGGCGAGCAGTACTTC.

V gene TRBV6-5 combines with J gene TRBJ2-1, with a tentative D call TRBD2 (5 bases). Per germline, CDR1 MNHEY and CDR2 SVGAGI. The CDR3 spans 12 residues. V was pared by 5 bases and J by 7 bases, with 9 bases between. CDR3 region: CASSIPGNEQFF. CDR3 nucleotides: TGTGCCAGCAGTATTCCGGGGAATGAGCAGTTCTTC.

The chain has TRBV7-9 and TRBJ2-3, with 7 bases aligning to TRBD2. The CDR3 extends over 14 amino acids. Germline-derived CDR1 and CDR2 are SEHNR and FQNEAQ (reference sequence). Trimming took 6 bases from V and 6 from J; bases not matched to a gene: 9. CDR3 DNA: TGTGCCAGCAGGCCGAGCGGGGCCGGGGATACGCAGTATTTT. It encodes CASRPSGAGDTQYF.

J is TRBJ1-1 and V is TRBV7-2; D is unclear. The CDR3 contains 14 residues. The V end lost 2 bases, the J end lost 0 bases, and 7 bases lay between the germline ends. Germline V lookup: CDR1 SGHTA, CDR2 FQGNSA. The CDR3: CASSLIPLNTEAFF. Here the CDR3 DNA reads TGTGCCAGCAGCTTAATTCCTCTGAACACTGAAGCTTTCTTT.

The chain carries TRBV1 and TRBJ2-3; the table gives TRBD2 as D, unverified against the DNA. TRBV1 is deemed a pseudogene. The CDR3 is made up of 17 amino acids. In DNA form, the CDR3 reads TGCACCAGCAGCCAAGATCGGTTAGTCGGGTACACAGATACGCAGTATTTT. The encoded protein is CTSSQDRLVGYTDTQYF.

This chain connects TRBV6-5 to TRBJ2-3; D unresolved. V gave up 6 bases and J gave up 3 bases, with 13 bases separating them. The CDR3 consists of 14 residues. From germline, CDR1 is MNHEY and CDR2 SVGAGI. CDR3 loop: CASSPGAGTDTQYF. The CDR3 DNA sequence: TGTGCCAGCAGCCCCGGAGCCGGGACAGATACGCAGTATTTT.

The rearrangement uses TRBV6-6 and TRBJ2-7, with a possible D match to TRBD1 (7 bases). V lost 7 bases, J lost 6 bases, and 13 bases lay in between. Germline V gene data show CDR1 as MNHNY and CDR2 as SVGAGI (reference sequence). This CDR3 is built from 12 residues. The CDR3 sequence: CASNRQGGEQYF. CDR3 DNA sequence: TGTGCCAGCAACCGACAGGGAGGCGAGCAGTACTTC.

The chain combines TRBV5-5 with TRBJ2-7, with D possibly matching TRBD2 (7 bases). Trimming pared 1 base from V and 0 bases from J, leaving 17 bases between. Germline CDR1 is SGHKS and CDR2 is YYEKEE (reference sequence). This CDR3 is built from 17 residues. CDR3: CASSLRSGGVFSYEQYV. CDR3 coding DNA: TGTGCCAGCAGCTTGAGGTCGGGGGGCGTTTTCTCCTACGAGCAGTACGTC.

The chain links TRBV24-1 to TRBJ2-3; tentative D call: TRBD1 (6 bases). Trimming removed 3 bases at V and 0 bases at J, with 12 bases between. CDR3 length equals 16 residues. The germline gives CDR1 KGHDR, CDR2 SFDVKD. The CDR3 nucleotides are TGTGCCACCAGTGATCCCGGGACAACTAGCACAGATACGCAGTATTTT. Translation gives CATSDPGTTSTDTQYF.

The CDR3: CAWSVWTGDNEQFF. For the CDR3, the DNA is TGTGCCTGGTCGGTGTGGACAGGGGACAATGAGCAGTTCTTC. The J gene is TRBJ2-1, the V gene TRBV30; TRBD1 agrees at 9 bases. The V segment lost 5 bases and the J segment 5 bases; nucleotides outside the gene matches: 7. This CDR3 is built from 14 residues. The germline V gene has CDR1 GTSNPN and CDR2 SVGIG (reference sequence).

The rearrangement joins TRBV6-1 to TRBJ1-1; D unclear. The CDR3 covers 15 residues. Germline V gene lookup returns CDR1 MNHNS and CDR2 SASEGT. Trimming removed 0 bases from V and 10 bases from J, with 18 bases in between. The CDR3 reads CASSEAGKVRVGAFF. The CDR3 DNA reads TGTGCCAGCAGTGAAGCAGGAAAGGTGCGGGTGGGAGCTTTCTTT.